A single sample gave rise to the 24 T cell receptor beta chains below, sequenced in a study of siplizumab effects on memory and regulatory T cells (dated by TCRdb to between 2018 and 2021). Receptor libraries were prepared by the immunoSEQ multiplex PCR assay. TCRdb's version of the immuneACCESS table is confined to in-frame rearrangements and falls short of the full clone set. An unresolved V gene accounts for under half of the shortfall where checked; the remainder is of unknown origin. The sample has roughly 50,000 clones on record, 95% to 97% of them singletons. The ten largest clonotypes hold around 0.66% of the sample. The sequenced material came from naive CD4+ T cells sorted from blood. The sample's cell subset or site label, decoded: unstimulated naive T cells. These receptors all come from a human donor in good health.

The gene calls are TRBV9 and TRBJ2-3; no reliable D call. V was pared by 4 bases and J by 5 bases, with 8 bases between. Germline CDR1 SGDLS, CDR2 YYNGEE. This CDR3 is 12 amino acids long. The chain's CDR3 is CASSPLRDTQYF. CDR3 sequence (DNA): TGTGCCAGCAGCCCCTTGCGAGATACGCAGTATTTT.

The rearrangement joins TRBV11-2 to TRBJ2-7; 7 nucleotides line up with TRBD2. Germline loops: CDR1 SGHAT, CDR2 FQNNGV. V lost 3 bases and J lost 2; bases outside the gene matches: 4. There are 14 residues in the CDR3. This CDR3 is CASSLGRAPYEQYF. The CDR3 DNA sequence: TGTGCCAGCAGCTTGGGGAGGGCCCCCTACGAGCAGTACTTC.

V gene TRBV6-6 combines with J gene TRBJ2-1; D gene unclear. Germline V gene data show CDR1 as MNHNY and CDR2 as SVGAGI (reference sequence). The length of the CDR3 is 16 residues. V lost 0 bases and J 0 bases, leaving 9 bases between the germline ends. This CDR3 is CASSYSFRISYNEQFF. The CDR3 DNA follows: TGTGCCAGCAGTTACTCGTTCCGGATCTCCTACAATGAGCAGTTCTTC.

The CDR3 loop reads CASSLVPVTFLYEKLFF. The CDR3 bases are TGTGCCAGCAGCTTAGTTCCGGTGACATTCTTGTATGAAAAACTGTTTTTT. The chain uses TRBV7-9 and TRBJ1-4; unclear D gene. This CDR3 region has 17 residues. Per germline, CDR1 SEHNR and CDR2 FQNEAQ (reference sequence). The V end was cut by 1 base, the J end by 6 bases, with 18 bases between.

The rearrangement uses TRBV5-4 and TRBJ2-2; a weak D match, TRBD1 (6 bases). With 3 bases removed from V and 1 base from J, the gap between germline ends came to 7 bases. This CDR3 has 14 amino acids. Germline loops: CDR1 SGHNT, CDR2 YYREEE (reference sequence). Here the CDR3 reads CASSSQGNTGELFF. DNA for the CDR3: TGTGCCAGCAGCTCACAGGGGAACACCGGGGAGCTGTTTTTT.

The chain couples TRBV11-2 to TRBJ2-2; possible D gene TRBD1, 6 bases. CDR1 is SGHAT and CDR2 is FQNNGV in the germline V gene. Trimming shortened V by 3 bases and J by 10 bases, and 15 bases separated the two germline ends. The CDR3 loop spans 14 amino acids. CDR3 DNA: TGTGCCAGCAGCTTTGACAGGCCGGGTACGGAGCTGTTTTTT. Translating gives CASSFDRPGTELFF. Supplemented by reference TRBV11-2 and TRBJ2-2, the full variable domain reads EAGVAQSPRYKIIEKRQSVAFWCNPISGHATLYWYQQILGQGPKLLIQFQNNGVVDDSQLPKDRFSAERLKGVDSTLKIQPAKLEDSAVYLCASSFDRPGTELFFGEGSRLTVL.

The gene calls are TRBV19 and TRBJ2-2; perhaps TRBD1 as D (6 bases). Looked up from germline, CDR1 is LNHDA and CDR2 is SQIVND (reference sequence). The CDR3 runs to 15 residues. V shed 1 base and J shed 3 bases, with 9 bases lying between them. The CDR3 is CASSIGTDYTGELFF. The DNA of the CDR3 is TGTGCCAGTAGTATAGGGACAGACTACACCGGGGAGCTGTTTTTT.

The rearrangement joins TRBV7-3 to TRBJ2-1; the match to TRBD2 covers 10 bases. The V segment lost 2 bases and the J segment 5 bases; nucleotides outside the gene matches: 9. The CDR3 has 17 amino acids. Looked up from germline, CDR1 is SGHTA and CDR2 is FQGTGA. CDR3 amino acids: CASSLLLSGRVNNEQFF. The CDR3 bases are TGTGCCAGCAGCTTACTTCTCAGCGGGAGGGTAAACAATGAGCAGTTCTTC.

V usage is TRBV27 and J usage is TRBJ2-3, with D possibly TRBD1 on 6 matching bases. The CDR3 length is 15 residues. CDR1 is MNHEY, CDR2 SMNVEV, per germline (reference sequence). V was pared by 3 bases and J by 3 bases, with 13 bases between. The CDR3 here is CASSFLGAGTDTQYF. In DNA form, the CDR3 reads TGTGCCAGCAGTTTCCTGGGGGCTGGGACAGATACGCAGTATTTT.

The chain employs TRBV19 and TRBJ1-5; 7 nucleotides agree with TRBD1. Trimming at V came to 6 bases and at J to 4 bases, leaving 12 bases not matched to a gene. The CDR3 loop spans 16 amino acids. Germline V gives CDR1 LNHDA, CDR2 SQIVND (reference sequence). The CDR3 here is CASSDLTGTVNQPQHF. The DNA of the CDR3 is TGTGCCAGTAGCGATCTTACCGGGACAGTGAATCAGCCCCAGCATTTT. Together with reference TRBV19 and TRBJ1-5, the CDR3 gives the full variable domain: DGGITQSPKYLFRKEGQNVTLSCEQNLNHDAMYWYRQDPGQGLRLIYYSQIVNDFQKGDIAEGYSVSREKKESFPLTVTSAQKNPTAFYLCASSDLTGTVNQPQHFGDGTRLSIL.

The chain uses TRBV11-3 and TRBJ1-1; no reliable D call. Germline assignment: CDR1 SGHNT and CDR2 YENEEA. The V gene lost 3 bases and the J gene lost 0 bases, with 5 bases spanning the gap. CDR3 size: 13 residues. The CDR3 reads CASSFIVNTEAFF. The CDR3 DNA sequence: TGTGCCAGCAGCTTTATCGTGAACACTGAAGCTTTCTTT. The whole variable domain, filled in from reference TRBV11-3 and TRBJ1-1, reads EAGVVQSPRYKIIEKKQPVAFWCNPISGHNTLYWYLQNLGQGPELLIRYENEEAVDDSQLPKDRFSAERLKGVDSTLKIQPAELGDSAVYLCASSFIVNTEAFFGQGTRLTVV.

This clone was recorded only once. V usage is TRBV5-8 and J usage is TRBJ2-1; D is uncertain. Trimming pared 4 bases from V and 0 bases from J, leaving 8 bases between. The CDR3 has 14 amino acids. Per germline, CDR1 SGHTS and CDR2 YDEGEE. The CDR3 coding sequence is TGTGCCAGCAGCCCCGAGATCTCCTACAATGAGCAGTTCTTC. As protein: CASSPEISYNEQFF.

The rearrangement uses TRBV11-3 and TRBJ2-1, with D possibly matching TRBD1 (5 bases). The CDR3 is 15 amino acids. Trimming took 1 base from V and 5 from J, leaving 12 bases between them. Looked up from germline, CDR1 is SGHNT and CDR2 is YENEEA. CDR3 region: CASSLALTENNEQFF. For the CDR3, the DNA is TGTGCCAGCAGCTTAGCTCTGACAGAGAACAATGAGCAGTTCTTC.

The count of this clone is one. The chain combines TRBV19 with TRBJ2-7, with a tentative D call TRBD2 (6 bases). Germline V gene sequence: CDR1 LNHDA, CDR2 SQIVND (reference sequence). V was cut by 1 base and J by 7 bases, with 11 bases left in between. The CDR3 covers 13 residues. CDR3 sequence: CASSIAVRGEQYF. Written as DNA, the CDR3 is TGTGCCAGTAGTATAGCCGTCCGGGGGGAGCAGTACTTC.

The chain has TRBV5-1 and TRBJ2-5; possibly TRBD2 for D (6 bases). The CDR3 extends over 18 amino acids. The V gene's germline CDR1 is SGHRS and CDR2 YFSETQ. V lost 4 bases and J 4 bases, leaving 26 bases between the germline ends. CDR3 loop: CASSVGGWDQRSRETQYF. The CDR3 nucleotides are TGCGCCAGCAGCGTCGGGGGTTGGGACCAACGAAGTCGAGAGACCCAGTACTTC.

V usage is TRBV5-1 and J usage is TRBJ2-5; 9 bases line up with TRBD1. Germline values: CDR1 SGHRS, CDR2 YFSETQ. The CDR3 is 13 residues long. The V and J ends lost 2 bases and 5 bases, in that order; junction bases with no gene match: 1. The chain's CDR3 is CASSLDRGETQYF. The CDR3 nucleotides read TGCGCCAGCAGCTTAGACAGGGGGGAGACCCAGTACTTC.

This clone was recorded a few times. J is TRBJ2-2 and V is TRBV9, with 9 bases that match TRBD1. V was pared by 2 bases and J by 6 bases, with 8 bases of the junction left unmatched. Germline lookup yields CDR1 SGDLS and CDR2 YYNGEE. This CDR3 region has 16 residues. The CDR3 DNA follows: TGTGCCAGCAGCGTTCACCCCGGACAGGGGCCCGGGGAGCTGTTTTTT. This encodes CASSVHPGQGPGELFF.

This clone appeared a single time. This chain connects TRBV25-1 to TRBJ2-1, with D perhaps TRBD1 (5 bases). The V gene's germline CDR1 is MGHDK and CDR2 SYGVNS. The ends were cut back, 4 bases at V and 0 bases at J, with 13 bases in the middle. The CDR3 is 16 amino acids. CDR3 protein: CASSGGRLSSYNEQFF. CDR3 sequence (DNA): TGTGCCAGCAGTGGGGGCCGATTGAGCTCCTACAATGAGCAGTTCTTC.

The chain is built from TRBV29-1 and TRBJ2-1, with 9 bases aligning to TRBD2. This CDR3 comprises 14 residues. Looked up from germline, CDR1 is SQVTM and CDR2 is ANQGSEA. V shed 8 bases, J shed 6 bases, and the junction held 11 bases outside the gene matches. CDR3 sequence: CSSSRGRAGNEQFF. The DNA of the CDR3 is TGCAGCTCAAGTCGCGGGAGGGCGGGCAATGAGCAGTTCTTC.

The chain has TRBV4-3 and TRBJ2-7, with D hard to call. Germline assignment: CDR1 LGHNA and CDR2 YSLEER. Deletions cut 4 bases from V and 3 bases from J, with 16 bases between. The CDR3 consists of 15 residues. The CDR3 DNA reads TGCGCCAGCAGCCCCTCTCCCGATTCCTACTACGAGCAGTACTTC. Translation: CASSPSPDSYYEQYF.

The chain links TRBV18 to TRBJ2-3; D is unresolved. The CDR3 runs 14 residues. Germline CDR1 KGHSH, CDR2 LQKENI. Trimming pared 8 bases from V and 1 base from J, leaving 13 bases between. CDR3 residues: CASLTKGGTDTQYF. CDR3 DNA sequence: TGTGCCAGCCTTACAAAAGGTGGCACAGATACGCAGTATTTT.

The chain carries TRBV9 and TRBJ2-3, with 11 bases lining up with TRBD2. CDR3 size: 16 residues. Germline CDR1 is SGDLS and CDR2 is YYNGEE. Losses at the gene ends were 0 bases for V and 4 bases for J; bases not matched to a gene: 4. The CDR3 region has the DNA TGTGCCAGCAGCGTAGATTTAGCGGGAGGGTCAGATACGCAGTATTTT. Its protein is CASSVDLAGGSDTQYF.

This chain connects TRBV18 to TRBJ1-2, with a possible D match to TRBD1 (6 bases). V gave up 4 bases and J gave up 7 bases, with 19 bases separating them. Looked up from germline, CDR1 is KGHSH and CDR2 is LQKENI. CDR3 length: 15 amino acids. This CDR3 is CASSLHRFNRAGYTF. For the CDR3, the DNA is TGTGCCAGCTCACTTCACCGTTTTAACAGGGCTGGCTACACCTTC.

The genes are TRBV9 and TRBJ1-2; the match to TRBD1 covers 11 bases. This CDR3 is 14 amino acids long. V gave up 4 bases and J gave up 7 bases; unmatched junction bases: 6. Germline values: CDR1 SGDLS, CDR2 YYNGEE. The CDR3 here is CASSFSGTGGGYTF. CDR3 nucleotides: TGTGCCAGCAGCTTCTCCGGGACAGGGGGTGGCTACACCTTC.